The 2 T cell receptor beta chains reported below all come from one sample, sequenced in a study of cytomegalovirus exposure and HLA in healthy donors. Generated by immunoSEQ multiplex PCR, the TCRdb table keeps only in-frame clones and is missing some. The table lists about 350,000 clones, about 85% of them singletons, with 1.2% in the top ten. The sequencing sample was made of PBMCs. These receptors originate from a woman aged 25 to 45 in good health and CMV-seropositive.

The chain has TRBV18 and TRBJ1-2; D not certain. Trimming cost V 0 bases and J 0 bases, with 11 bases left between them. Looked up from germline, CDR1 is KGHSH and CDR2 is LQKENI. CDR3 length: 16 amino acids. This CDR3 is CASSPPVQDPNYGYTF. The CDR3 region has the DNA TGTGCCAGCTCACCACCGGTCCAGGACCCTAACTATGGCTACACCTTC.

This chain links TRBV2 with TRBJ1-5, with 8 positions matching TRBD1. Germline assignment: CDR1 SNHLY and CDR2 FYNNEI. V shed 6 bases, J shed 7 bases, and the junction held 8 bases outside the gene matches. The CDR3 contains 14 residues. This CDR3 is CASSPTGDGQPQHF. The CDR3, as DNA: TGTGCCAGCAGCCCGACAGGGGACGGACAGCCCCAGCATTTT.